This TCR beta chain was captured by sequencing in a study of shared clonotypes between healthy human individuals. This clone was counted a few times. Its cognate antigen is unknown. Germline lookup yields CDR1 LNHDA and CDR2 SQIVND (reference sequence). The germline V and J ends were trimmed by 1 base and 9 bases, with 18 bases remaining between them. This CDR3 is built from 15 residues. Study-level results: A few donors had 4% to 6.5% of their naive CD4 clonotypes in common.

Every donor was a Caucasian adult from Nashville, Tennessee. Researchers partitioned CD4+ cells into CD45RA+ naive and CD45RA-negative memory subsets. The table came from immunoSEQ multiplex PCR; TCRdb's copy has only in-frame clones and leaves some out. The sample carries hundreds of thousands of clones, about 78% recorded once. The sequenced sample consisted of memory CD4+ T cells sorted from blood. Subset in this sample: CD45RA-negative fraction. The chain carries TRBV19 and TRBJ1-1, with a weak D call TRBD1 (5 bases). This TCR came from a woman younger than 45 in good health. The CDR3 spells CASSIAIQGGTKAFF. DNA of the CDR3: TGTGCCAGTAGTATAGCCATTCAGGGCGGGACGAAAGCTTTCTTT.